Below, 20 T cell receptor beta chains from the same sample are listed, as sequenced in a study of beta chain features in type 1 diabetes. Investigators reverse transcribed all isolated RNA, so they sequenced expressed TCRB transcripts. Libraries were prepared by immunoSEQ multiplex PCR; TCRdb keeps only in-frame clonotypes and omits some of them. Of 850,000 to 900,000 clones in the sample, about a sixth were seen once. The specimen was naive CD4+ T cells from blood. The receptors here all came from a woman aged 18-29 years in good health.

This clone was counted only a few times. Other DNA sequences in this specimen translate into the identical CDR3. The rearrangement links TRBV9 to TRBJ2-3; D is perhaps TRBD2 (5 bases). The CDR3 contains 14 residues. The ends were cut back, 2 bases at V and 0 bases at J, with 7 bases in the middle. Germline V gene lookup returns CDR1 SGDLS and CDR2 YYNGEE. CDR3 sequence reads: CASSVGGSTDTQYF. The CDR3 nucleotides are TGTGCCAGCAGCGTGGGCGGGAGCACAGATACGCAGTATTTT.

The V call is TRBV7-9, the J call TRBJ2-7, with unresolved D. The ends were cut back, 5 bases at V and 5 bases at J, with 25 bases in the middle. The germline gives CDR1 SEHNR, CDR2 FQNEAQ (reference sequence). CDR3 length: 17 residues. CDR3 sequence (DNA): TGTGCCAGCAGCCCCTTTGGACCGACGCTGACTCGGAACGAGCAGTACTTC. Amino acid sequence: CASSPFGPTLTRNEQYF.

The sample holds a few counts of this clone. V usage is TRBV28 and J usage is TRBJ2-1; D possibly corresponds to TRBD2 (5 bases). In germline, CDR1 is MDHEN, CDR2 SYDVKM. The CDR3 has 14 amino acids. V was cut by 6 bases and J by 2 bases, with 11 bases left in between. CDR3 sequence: CASRNGETYNEQFF. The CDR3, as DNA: TGTGCCAGCAGGAACGGGGAAACCTACAATGAGCAGTTCTTC. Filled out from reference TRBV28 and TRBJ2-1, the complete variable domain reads DVKVTQSSRYLVKRTGEKVFLECVQDMDHENMFWYRQDPGLGLRLIYFSYDVKMKEKGDIPEGYSVSREKKERFSLILESASTNQTSMYLCASRNGETYNEQFFGPGTRLTVL.

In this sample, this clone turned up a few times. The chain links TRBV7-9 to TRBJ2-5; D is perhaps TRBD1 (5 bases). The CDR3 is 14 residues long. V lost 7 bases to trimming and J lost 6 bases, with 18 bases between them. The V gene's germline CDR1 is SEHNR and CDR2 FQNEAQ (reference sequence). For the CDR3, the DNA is TGTGCCAGCACCCTAGGGTTGGGGCCCCAGACCCAGTACTTC. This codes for CASTLGLGPQTQYF.

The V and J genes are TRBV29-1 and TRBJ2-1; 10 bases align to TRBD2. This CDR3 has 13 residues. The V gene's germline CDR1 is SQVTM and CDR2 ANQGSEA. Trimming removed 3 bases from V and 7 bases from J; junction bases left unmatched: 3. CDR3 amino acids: CSVDPAGGNEQFF. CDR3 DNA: TGCAGCGTTGACCCAGCGGGAGGGAATGAGCAGTTCTTC.

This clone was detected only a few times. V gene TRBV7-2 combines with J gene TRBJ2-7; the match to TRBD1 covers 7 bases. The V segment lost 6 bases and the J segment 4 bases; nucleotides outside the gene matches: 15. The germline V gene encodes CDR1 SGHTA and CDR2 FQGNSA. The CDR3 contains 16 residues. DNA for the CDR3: TGTGCCAGCAGTCAGAGAGGGGACAGATTCCAATACGAGCAGTACTTC. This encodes CASSQRGDRFQYEQYF. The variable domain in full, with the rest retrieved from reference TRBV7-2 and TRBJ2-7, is GAGVSQSPSNKVTEKGKDVELRCDPISGHTALYWYRQSLGQGLEFLIYFQGNSAPDKSGLPSDRFSAERTGGSVSTLTIQRTQQEDSAVYLCASSQRGDRFQYEQYFGPGTRLTVT.

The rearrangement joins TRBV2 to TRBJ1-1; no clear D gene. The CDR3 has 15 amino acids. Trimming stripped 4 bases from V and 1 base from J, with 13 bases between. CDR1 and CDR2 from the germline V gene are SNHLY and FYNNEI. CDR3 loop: CASSGFAGSNTEAFF. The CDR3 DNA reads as TGTGCCAGCAGTGGTTTCGCGGGGTCGAACACTGAAGCTTTCTTT.

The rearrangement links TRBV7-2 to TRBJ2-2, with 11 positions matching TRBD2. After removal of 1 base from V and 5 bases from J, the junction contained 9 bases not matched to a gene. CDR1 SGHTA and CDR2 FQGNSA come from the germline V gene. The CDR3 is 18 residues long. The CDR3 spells CASSLVVTSGRYTGELFF. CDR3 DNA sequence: TGTGCCAGCAGCTTAGTTGTCACTAGCGGGAGATATACCGGGGAGCTGTTTTTT.

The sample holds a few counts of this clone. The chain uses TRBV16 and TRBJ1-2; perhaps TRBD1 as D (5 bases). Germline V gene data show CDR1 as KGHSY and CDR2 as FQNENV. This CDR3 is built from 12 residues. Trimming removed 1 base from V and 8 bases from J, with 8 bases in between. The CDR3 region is CASSQLWDGYTF. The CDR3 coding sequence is TGTGCCAGCAGCCAATTATGGGACGGCTACACCTTC.

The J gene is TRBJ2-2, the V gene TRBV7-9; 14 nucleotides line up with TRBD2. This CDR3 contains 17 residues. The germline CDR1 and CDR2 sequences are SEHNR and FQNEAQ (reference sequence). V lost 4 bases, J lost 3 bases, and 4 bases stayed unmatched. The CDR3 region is CASSSRTSGRYTGELFF. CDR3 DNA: TGTGCCAGCAGCTCAAGGACTAGCGGGAGGTACACCGGGGAGCTGTTTTTT.

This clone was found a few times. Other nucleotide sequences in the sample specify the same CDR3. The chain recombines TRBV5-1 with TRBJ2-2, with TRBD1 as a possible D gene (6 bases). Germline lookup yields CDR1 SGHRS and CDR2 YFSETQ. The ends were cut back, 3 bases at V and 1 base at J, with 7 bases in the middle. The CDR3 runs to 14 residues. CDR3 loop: CASSSDRNTGELFF. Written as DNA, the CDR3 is TGCGCCAGCAGCTCGGACAGGAACACCGGGGAGCTGTTTTTT.

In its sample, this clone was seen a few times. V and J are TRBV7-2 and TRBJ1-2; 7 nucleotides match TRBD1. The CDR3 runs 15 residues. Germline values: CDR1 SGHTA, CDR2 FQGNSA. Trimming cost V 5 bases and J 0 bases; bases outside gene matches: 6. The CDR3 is CASSPGQAANYGYTF. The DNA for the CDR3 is TGTGCCAGCAGCCCCGGACAGGCAGCTAACTATGGCTACACCTTC.

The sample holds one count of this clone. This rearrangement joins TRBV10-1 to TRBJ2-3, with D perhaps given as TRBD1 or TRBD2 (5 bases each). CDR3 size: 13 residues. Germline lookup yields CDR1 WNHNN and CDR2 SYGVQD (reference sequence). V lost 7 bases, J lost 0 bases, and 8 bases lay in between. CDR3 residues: CASNRDSTDTQYF. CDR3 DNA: TGCGCCAGCAACCGGGACAGCACAGATACGCAGTATTTT.

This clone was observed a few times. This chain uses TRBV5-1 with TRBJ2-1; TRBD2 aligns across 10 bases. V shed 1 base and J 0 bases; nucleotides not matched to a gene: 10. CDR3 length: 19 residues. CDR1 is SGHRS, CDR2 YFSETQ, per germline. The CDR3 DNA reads TGCGCCAGCAGCTTGCTGGCTAGCGGGAGCCCTAGCTCCTACAATGAGCAGTTCTTC. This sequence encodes CASSLLASGSPSSYNEQFF.

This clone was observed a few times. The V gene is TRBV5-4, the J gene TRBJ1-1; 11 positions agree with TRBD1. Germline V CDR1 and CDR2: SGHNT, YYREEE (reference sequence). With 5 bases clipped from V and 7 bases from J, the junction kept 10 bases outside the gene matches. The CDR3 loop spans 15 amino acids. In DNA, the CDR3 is TGTGCCAGCAGGCCCGGGACAGGGGGACACAATGAAGCTTTCTTT. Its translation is CASRPGTGGHNEAFF.

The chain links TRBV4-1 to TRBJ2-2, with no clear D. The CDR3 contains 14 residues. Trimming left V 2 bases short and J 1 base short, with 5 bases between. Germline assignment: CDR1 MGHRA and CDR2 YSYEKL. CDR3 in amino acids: CASSQIRNTGELFF. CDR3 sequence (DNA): TGCGCCAGCAGCCAAATCCGGAACACCGGGGAGCTGTTTTTT.

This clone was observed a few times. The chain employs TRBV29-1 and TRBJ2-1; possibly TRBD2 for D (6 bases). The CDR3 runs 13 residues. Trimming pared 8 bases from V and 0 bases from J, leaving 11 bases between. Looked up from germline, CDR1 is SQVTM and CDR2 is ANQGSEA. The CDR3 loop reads CSWGESSYNEQFF. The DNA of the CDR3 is TGCAGCTGGGGGGAAAGCTCCTACAATGAGCAGTTCTTC.

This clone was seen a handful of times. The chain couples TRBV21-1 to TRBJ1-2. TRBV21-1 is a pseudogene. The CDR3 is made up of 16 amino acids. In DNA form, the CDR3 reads TGTGCCACCTTATTTGCGTTAGGCGGACCTAACTATGGCTACACCTTC. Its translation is CATLFALGGPNYGYTF.

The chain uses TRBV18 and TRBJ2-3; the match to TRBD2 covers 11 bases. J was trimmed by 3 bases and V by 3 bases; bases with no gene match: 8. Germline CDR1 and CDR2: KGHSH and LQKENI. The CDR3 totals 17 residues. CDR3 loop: CASSPGTSGGATDTQYF. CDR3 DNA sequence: TGTGCCAGCTCACCCGGGACTAGCGGAGGGGCTACAGATACGCAGTATTTT.

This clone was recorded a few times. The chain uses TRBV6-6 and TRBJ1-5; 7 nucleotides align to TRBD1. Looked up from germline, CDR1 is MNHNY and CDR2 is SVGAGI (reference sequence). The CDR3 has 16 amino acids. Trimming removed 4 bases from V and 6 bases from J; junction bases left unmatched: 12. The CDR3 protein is CASSLRDSRNRQPQHF. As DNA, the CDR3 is TGTGCCAGCAGTTTGAGGGACAGTAGGAACCGTCAGCCCCAGCATTTT.